The clone carrying this T cell receptor beta chain was counted at least ten times. The antigen remains unidentified. Pregnant or lactating patients were excluded, as were those with uncontrolled infection or other autoimmune disease. Diagnosing involved the use of clinical symptoms, serum thyroxine and TRAb, thyroid ultrasound and orbital computed tomography. This sample is drawn from a study of T cells in Graves' hyperthyroidism and ophthalmopathy. Whole-study results and caveats: A model using 13 V-J features told ophthalmopathy apart from stable hyperthyroidism. Prediction of ophthalmopathy progression came a median 6.5 months pre-onset.

Per the germline V gene, CDR1 is SGHVS and CDR2 is FQNEAQ. The V and J ends lost 6 bases and 0 bases respectively, with 8 bases between them. CDR3 size: 13 residues. Amplified TCR beta CDR3 regions came from RNA transcripts. In the first-round RT-PCR of the TCR CDR3, the HTBI primer set was used. TCRdb reprocessed the multiplex PCR reads with MiXCR, giving one entry per CDR3 protein. Counted here are 300,000 to 450,000 distinct CDR3 sequences, less than 20% occurring once; the ten biggest clones make up around 30%. V usage is TRBV7-8 and J usage is TRBJ1-1; possible D gene TRBD1, 6 bases. The receptor was isolated from a young woman with Graves' hyperthyroidism that later progressed to Graves' ophthalmopathy. Sequencing was done on a sample of blood. This CDR3 reads CASRDRLNTEAFF. The CDR3 DNA reads as TGTGCCAGCAGGGACAGATTGAACACTGAAGCTTTCTTT.